This T cell receptor (beta chain) was observed in a study of siplizumab effects on memory and regulatory T cells. Libraries were prepared by immunoSEQ multiplex PCR; TCRdb keeps only in-frame clonotypes and omits some of them. The sample consists of some 100,000 clones, roughly 93% of them appearing once. Trimming took 0 bases from V and 6 from J, leaving 11 bases between them. This CDR3 is built from 14 residues. Looked up from germline, CDR1 is MGHRA and CDR2 is YSYEKL. This TCR came from a human donor in good health. Sequenced material: CD8+ T cells sorted from blood. The chain recombines TRBV4-1 with TRBJ1-1; tentatively, D is TRBD1 (6 bases). CDR3 region: CASSQDRGQPEAFF. The CDR3 DNA reads TGCGCCAGCAGCCAAGACCGAGGACAGCCTGAAGCTTTCTTT.